Listed below are T cell receptor beta chains from one sample, sequenced in a study of T cells in Graves' hyperthyroidism and ophthalmopathy. In TCRdb, the multiplex PCR reads were re-called with MiXCR into one record per CDR3 protein. The table has 550,000 to 700,000 distinct CDR3 sequences, approximately 15% seen once. Sequenced sample: blood. These receptors came from a woman in her thirties or forties with Graves' ophthalmopathy. CDR3s include the opening cysteine and the closing phenylalanine or tryptophan. A D gene is named only where the DNA matches it firmly. Not all rows give a size; the values are once, few, many and, for expanded clones, a class.

V gene: TRBV6-4; CDR3 length: 14; J gene: TRBJ2-2; D gene: TRBD2; clone size: many; CDR3 protein: CASSAGGLPGELFF; CDR3 DNA: TGTGCCAGCAGCGCGGGAGGTCTGCCCGGGGAGCTGTTTTTT
V gene: TRBV5-1; CDR3 length: 16; J gene: TRBJ1-1; D gene: .; clone size: .; CDR3 protein: CASRPMAGPGDTEAFF; CDR3 DNA: TGCGCCAGCAGGCCGATGGCAGGGCCGGGGGACACTGAAGCTTTCTTT
V gene: TRBV6-1; CDR3 length: 16; J gene: TRBJ2-3; D gene: TRBD2; clone size: .; CDR3 protein: CASSSLTSGTSDTQYF; CDR3 DNA: TGTGCCAGCAGTAGTTTAACTAGCGGGACCTCAGATACGCAGTATTTT
V gene: TRBV6-2/TRBV6-3; CDR3 length: 15; J gene: TRBJ1-5; D gene: .; clone size: many; CDR3 protein: CASRHTGSDNQPQHF; CDR3 DNA: TGTGCCAGCAGGCACACAGGGTCCGACAATCAGCCCCAGCATTTT
V gene: TRBV27; CDR3 length: 14; J gene: TRBJ2-2; D gene: .; clone size: many; CDR3 protein: CASSLGLYTGELFF; CDR3 DNA: TGTGCCAGCAGTTTAGGTCTTTACACCGGGGAGCTGTTTTTT
V gene: TRBV4-1; CDR3 length: 12; J gene: TRBJ1-2; D gene: .; clone size: many; CDR3 protein: CASSQDGYGYTF; CDR3 DNA: TGCGCCAGCAGCCAAGACGGCTATGGCTACACCTTC
V gene: TRBV6-2/TRBV6-3; CDR3 length: 14; J gene: TRBJ2-2; D gene: .; clone size: few; CDR3 protein: CASSPPPGTGELFF; CDR3 DNA: TGTGCCAGCAGTCCTCCCCCCGGGACCGGGGAGCTGTTTTTT
V gene: TRBV28; CDR3 length: 15; J gene: TRBJ2-5; D gene: TRBD2; clone size: many; CDR3 protein: CASSFVGSGSQTQYF; CDR3 DNA: TGTGCCAGCAGTTTCGTCGGTAGCGGGAGCCAGACCCAGTACTTC
V gene: TRBV7-9; CDR3 length: 15; J gene: TRBJ2-2; D gene: TRBD2; clone size: .; CDR3 protein: CASRPGLAATGELFF; CDR3 DNA: TGTGCCAGCAGACCGGGACTAGCTGCTACCGGGGAGCTGTTTTTT
V gene: TRBV7-2; CDR3 length: 15; J gene: TRBJ1-5; D gene: .; clone size: many; CDR3 protein: CASSPNQGWNQPQHF; CDR3 DNA: TGTGCCAGCAGCCCTAATCAGGGATGGAATCAGCCCCAGCATTTT
V gene: TRBV7-2; CDR3 length: 16; J gene: TRBJ2-6; D gene: .; clone size: many; CDR3 protein: CASSTPTGSGANVLTF; CDR3 DNA: TGTGCCAGCAGCACGCCGACAGGCTCTGGGGCCAACGTCCTGACTTTC
V gene: TRBV7-3; CDR3 length: 16; J gene: TRBJ2-2; D gene: .; clone size: many; CDR3 protein: CASSPQAISNTGELFF; CDR3 DNA: TGTGCCAGCAGCCCCCAAGCAATTTCGAACACCGGGGAGCTGTTTTTT
V gene: TRBV2; CDR3 length: 15; J gene: TRBJ1-2; D gene: TRBD1; clone size: few; CDR3 protein: CASSDGRGRDYGYTF; CDR3 DNA: TGTGCCAGCAGTGACGGGAGGGGGCGGGACTATGGCTACACCTTC
V gene: TRBV6-1; CDR3 length: 13; J gene: TRBJ2-7; D gene: .; clone size: many; CDR3 protein: CASSQRGAGEQYF; CDR3 DNA: TGTGCCAGCAGCCAGAGGGGGGCAGGGGAGCAGTACTTC
V gene: TRBV13; CDR3 length: 15; J gene: TRBJ1-2; D gene: .; clone size: many; CDR3 protein: CASSLASGHLYGYTF; CDR3 DNA: TGTGCCAGCAGCTTGGCTTCGGGACACCTCTATGGCTACACCTTC
V gene: TRBV20-1; CDR3 length: 14; J gene: TRBJ2-7; D gene: .; clone size: many; CDR3 protein: CSAMGAAQPYEQYF; CDR3 DNA: TGCAGTGCCATGGGGGCGGCCCAACCCTACGAGCAGTACTTC
V gene: TRBV6-2/TRBV6-3; CDR3 length: 14; J gene: TRBJ2-7; D gene: TRBD2; clone size: few; CDR3 protein: CAGRASGSSYEQYF; CDR3 DNA: TGTGCCGGCAGGGCTAGCGGAAGCTCCTACGAGCAGTACTTC
V gene: TRBV3-1; CDR3 length: 15; J gene: TRBJ2-7; D gene: TRBD1; clone size: few; CDR3 protein: CASSQPDRGVDEQYF; CDR3 DNA: TGTGCCAGCAGCCAACCGGACAGGGGGGTCGACGAGCAGTACTTC
V gene: TRBV14; CDR3 length: 16; J gene: TRBJ2-4; D gene: TRBD2; clone size: few; CDR3 protein: CASSLRGGVGKNIQYF; CDR3 DNA: TGTGCCAGCAGTCTGCGGGGAGGGGTTGGCAAAAACATTCAGTACTTC
V gene: TRBV6-1; CDR3 length: 14; J gene: TRBJ2-7; D gene: TRBD2; clone size: many; CDR3 protein: CASSERGLGYEQYF; CDR3 DNA: TGTGCCAGCAGTGAAAGGGGACTAGGCTACGAGCAGTACTTC
V gene: TRBV20-1; CDR3 length: 13; J gene: TRBJ2-7; D gene: TRBD1; clone size: few; CDR3 protein: CSAAGQEGYEQYF; CDR3 DNA: TGCAGTGCCGCGGGACAGGAGGGCTACGAGCAGTACTTC
V gene: TRBV29-1; CDR3 length: 13; J gene: TRBJ2-7; D gene: TRBD1; clone size: .; CDR3 protein: CSVYGTGDYEQYF; CDR3 DNA: TGCAGCGTCTACGGGACAGGGGATTACGAGCAGTACTTC
V gene: TRBV12-3/TRBV12-4; CDR3 length: 16; J gene: TRBJ2-5; D gene: .; clone size: many; CDR3 protein: CASSLNEMEVQGTQYF; CDR3 DNA: TGTGCCAGCAGTTTGAACGAGATGGAAGTCCAAGGGACCCAGTACTTC
V gene: TRBV7-2; CDR3 length: 15; J gene: TRBJ2-7; D gene: .; clone size: many; CDR3 protein: CASSLHHGGMYEQYF; CDR3 DNA: TGTGCCAGCAGCTTGCACCACGGGGGAATGTACGAGCAGTACTTC
V gene: TRBV13; CDR3 length: 16; J gene: TRBJ1-2; D gene: TRBD1; clone size: .; CDR3 protein: CASETGTGISASGYTF; CDR3 DNA: TGTGCCAGCGAGACCGGGACAGGGATTTCGGCAAGTGGCTACACCTTC
V gene: TRBV5-6; CDR3 length: 19; J gene: TRBJ1-2; D gene: .; clone size: many; CDR3 protein: CASSFYRGQAFTLGRGYTF; CDR3 DNA: TGTGCCAGCAGCTTTTACCGCGGGCAGGCCTTTACCCTGGGACGTGGCTACACCTTC
V gene: TRBV11-1; CDR3 length: 16; J gene: TRBJ1-1; D gene: TRBD1; clone size: .; CDR3 protein: CASVLPTRTGSTEAFF; CDR3 DNA: TGTGCCAGCGTACTCCCCACCCGGACAGGGTCCACTGAAGCTTTCTTT
V gene: TRBV12-3/TRBV12-4; CDR3 length: 12; J gene: TRBJ2-7; D gene: .; clone size: many; CDR3 protein: CASMTTAYEQYF; CDR3 DNA: TGTGCCAGCATGACTACGGCCTACGAGCAGTACTTC
V gene: TRBV6-1; CDR3 length: 15; J gene: TRBJ2-7; D gene: TRBD2; clone size: many; CDR3 protein: CASSTPTSGRYEQYF; CDR3 DNA: TGTGCCAGCAGCACCCCCACTAGCGGGAGGTACGAGCAGTACTTC
V gene: TRBV6-1; CDR3 length: 17; J gene: TRBJ2-5; D gene: TRBD2; clone size: many; CDR3 protein: CASSEAGLAGGLETQYF; CDR3 DNA: TGTGCCAGCAGTGAAGCGGGACTAGCGGGAGGGTTAGAGACCCAGTACTTC
V gene: TRBV7-8; CDR3 length: 15; J gene: TRBJ2-7; D gene: .; clone size: many; CDR3 protein: CASSLVAEPNYEQYF; CDR3 DNA: TGTGCCAGCAGCTTAGTAGCGGAGCCAAACTACGAGCAGTACTTC
V gene: TRBV27; CDR3 length: 15; J gene: TRBJ2-2; D gene: .; clone size: many; CDR3 protein: CASSFVGPNTGELFF; CDR3 DNA: TGTGCCAGCAGTTTCGTAGGGCCTAACACCGGGGAGCTGTTTTTT
V gene: TRBV4-1; CDR3 length: 15; J gene: TRBJ2-4; D gene: TRBD2; clone size: .; CDR3 protein: CASKSIAGVGNIQYF; CDR3 DNA: TGCGCCTCTAAGTCGATTGCGGGAGTAGGAAACATTCAGTACTTC
V gene: TRBV2; CDR3 length: 15; J gene: TRBJ1-3; D gene: .; clone size: many; CDR3 protein: CASSERGFSGNTIYF; CDR3 DNA: TGTGCCAGCAGTGAAAGGGGCTTCTCTGGAAACACCATATATTTT
V gene: TRBV12-3/TRBV12-4; CDR3 length: 14; J gene: TRBJ2-7; D gene: .; clone size: many; CDR3 protein: CASSYLNRPYEQYF; CDR3 DNA: TGTGCCAGCAGCTACCTTAACAGACCCTACGAGCAGTACTTC
V gene: TRBV2; CDR3 length: 14; J gene: TRBJ1-5; D gene: .; clone size: many; CDR3 protein: CASRKQGYNQPQHF; CDR3 DNA: TGTGCCAGCAGGAAACAGGGTTACAATCAGCCCCAGCATTTT
V gene: TRBV3-1; CDR3 length: 14; J gene: TRBJ2-7; D gene: .; clone size: few; CDR3 protein: CASSQFGGRNEQYF; CDR3 DNA: TGTGCCAGCAGCCAATTCGGGGGAAGGAACGAGCAGTACTTC
V gene: TRBV11-1; CDR3 length: 18; J gene: TRBJ2-1; D gene: .; clone size: .; CDR3 protein: CASSSWGSSGVGYNEQFF; CDR3 DNA: TGTGCCAGCAGCTCCTGGGGTAGTTCGGGAGTAGGCTACAATGAGCAGTTCTTC
V gene: TRBV28; CDR3 length: 16; J gene: TRBJ1-1; D gene: TRBD1; clone size: .; CDR3 protein: CASRGGTASLGTEALF; CDR3 DNA: TGTGCCAGCAGGGGAGGGACAGCCTCCCTGGGTACTGAAGCTCTCTTT
V gene: TRBV27; CDR3 length: 16; J gene: TRBJ2-7; D gene: .; clone size: few; CDR3 protein: CASSPLGTRSSYEQYF; CDR3 DNA: TGTGCCAGCAGTCCCCTCGGCACACGAAGCTCCTACGAGCAGTACTTC
V gene: TRBV27; CDR3 length: 14; J gene: TRBJ1-6; D gene: TRBD1; clone size: many; CDR3 protein: CASSSTGGNSPLHF; CDR3 DNA: TGTGCCAGCAGTTCGACAGGGGGTAATTCACCCCTCCACTTT